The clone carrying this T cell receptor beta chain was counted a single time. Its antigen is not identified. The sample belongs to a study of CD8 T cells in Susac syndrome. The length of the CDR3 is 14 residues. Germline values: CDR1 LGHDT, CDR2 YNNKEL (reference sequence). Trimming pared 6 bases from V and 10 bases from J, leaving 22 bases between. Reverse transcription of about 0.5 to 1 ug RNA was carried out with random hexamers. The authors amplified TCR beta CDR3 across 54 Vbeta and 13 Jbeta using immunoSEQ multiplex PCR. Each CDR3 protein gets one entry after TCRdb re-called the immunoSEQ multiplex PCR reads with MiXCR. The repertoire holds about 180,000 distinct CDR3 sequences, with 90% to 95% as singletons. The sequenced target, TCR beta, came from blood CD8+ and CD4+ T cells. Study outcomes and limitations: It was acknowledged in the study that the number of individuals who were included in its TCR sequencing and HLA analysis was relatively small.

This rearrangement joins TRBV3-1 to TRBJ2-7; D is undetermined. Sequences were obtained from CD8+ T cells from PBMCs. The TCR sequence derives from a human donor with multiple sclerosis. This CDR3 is CASSQTTTHVVQYF. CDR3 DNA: TGTGCCAGCAGTCAGACAACCACCCACGTAGTACAGTACTTC.